Below, 21 T cell receptor beta chains from the same sample are listed, as sequenced in a study of shared clonotypes between healthy human individuals (TCRdb year 2020). CD8 naive samples were obtained by positive selection for CCR7 among CD45RO-negative cells, yielding a CD45RA+CCR7+ population from which TemRA cells were excluded. Libraries were prepared through the immunoSEQ multiplex PCR assay. What TCRdb holds here is the immuneACCESS table cut down to in-frame rearrangements. Part of the clones is not present; checked against another copy, under half of the missing clones reflect an unresolved V gene, and the others are unexplained. The sample has approximately 2,000,000 clones on record, 80% to 95% of them singletons. The ten largest clonotypes hold around 1.8% of the sample. The sample comprised naive CD8+ T cells from PBMCs. Reading the label with the study, this specimen's cell subset or site is: CD45RA+CCR7+. These receptors originate from a man between 18 and 29 years old in good health. Some clones in this sample may be carry-over from other donors' samples.

This clone appeared a single time. In DNA form, the CDR3 reads TGTGCCAGCAGCTCGGCAGGAGGGGAGACCCAGTACTTC. It codes for CASSSAGGETQYF. The genes are TRBV7-9 and TRBJ2-5, with D tentatively TRBD2 (6 bases). CDR3 length equals 13 residues. V lost 4 bases to trimming and J lost 5 bases, with 11 bases between them. Germline-derived CDR1 and CDR2 are SEHNR and FQNEAQ (reference sequence).

Only one count was recorded for this clone. This chain links TRBV29-1 with TRBJ2-2; TRBD2 might be the D (5 bases). The CDR3 is 13 residues long. Germline assignment: CDR1 SQVTM and CDR2 ANQGSEA. V lost 7 bases, J lost 2 bases, and 11 bases lay in between. Here the CDR3 reads CSAQLVNTGELFF. CDR3 DNA: TGCAGCGCCCAACTAGTCAACACCGGGGAGCTGTTTTTT.

This chain links TRBV9 with TRBJ2-5; possibly TRBD2 for D (6 bases). V lost 3 bases, J lost 5 bases, and 17 bases lay in between. CDR3 length: 15 amino acids. Looked up from germline, CDR1 is SGDLS and CDR2 is YYNGEE. The CDR3 spells CASSAHAGRVETQYF. The CDR3 nucleotides read TGTGCCAGCAGCGCCCATGCGGGGCGGGTCGAGACCCAGTACTTC.

The chain has TRBV9 and TRBJ1-5; D is ambiguous. CDR1 and CDR2 (germline): SGDLS, YYNGEE. The CDR3 loop spans 15 amino acids. V was pared by 1 base and J by 3 bases, with 11 bases between. The CDR3 DNA reads as TGTGCCAGCAGCGTAAATGGGCAGCTCAATCAGCCCCAGCATTTT. It encodes CASSVNGQLNQPQHF.

V gene TRBV27 combines with J gene TRBJ1-4, with a possible D match to TRBD1 (6 bases). V gave up 2 bases and J gave up 8 bases, with 18 bases separating them. The CDR3 totals 16 residues. Germline V lookup: CDR1 MNHEY, CDR2 SMNVEV (reference sequence). CDR3 coding DNA: TGTGCCAGCAGTTTAGGGTCGACAGGAGGATGGGAAAAACTGTTTTTT. Protein: CASSLGSTGGWEKLFF.

This chain uses TRBV7-7 with TRBJ2-1, with D possibly matching TRBD1 (7 bases). Germline CDR1 SSHAT, CDR2 FNYEAQ (reference sequence). V lost 4 bases and J lost 5, with 27 bases in between. The CDR3 totals 19 residues. For the CDR3, the DNA is TGTGCCAGCAGCTCCAGACAGGGAGGTCCGCTACCTAGTGACAATGAGCAGTTCTTC. Its translation: CASSSRQGGPLPSDNEQFF.

V and J are TRBV6-1 and TRBJ1-5; D remains unclear. Trimming cost V 1 base and J 6 bases, with 13 bases left between them. The CDR3 runs 15 residues. Germline CDR1 is MNHNS and CDR2 is SASEGT. CDR3: CASSEEGLRAQPQHF. The DNA for the CDR3 is TGTGCCAGCAGTGAAGAAGGTCTGCGGGCTCAGCCCCAGCATTTT.

V gene TRBV2 combines with J gene TRBJ1-1; the D gene is possibly TRBD1 (6 bases). This CDR3 has 14 residues. V dropped 1 base and J dropped 4 bases, with 10 bases sitting between them. Germline V gives CDR1 SNHLY, CDR2 FYNNEI. The DNA of the CDR3 is TGTGCCAGCAGTGAAGGGGGGCCGGGCACTGAAGCTTTCTTT. It is translated as CASSEGGPGTEAFF. Together with reference TRBV2 and TRBJ1-1, the CDR3 gives the full variable domain: EPEVTQTPSHQVTQMGQEVILRCVPISNHLYFYWYRQILGQKVEFLVSFYNNEISEKSEIFDDQFSVERPDGSNFTLKIRSTKLEDSAMYFCASSEGGPGTEAFFGQGTRLTVV.

This chain joins TRBV9 and TRBJ2-1, with 11 bases lining up with TRBD2. This CDR3 is built from 18 residues. V shed 1 base and J 5 bases; nucleotides not matched to a gene: 11. The germline V gene encodes CDR1 SGDLS and CDR2 YYNGEE. CDR3 region: CASSVRWVIAGGDNEQFF. CDR3 coding DNA: TGTGCCAGCAGCGTAAGGTGGGTGATAGCGGGAGGGGACAATGAGCAGTTCTTC.

This clone was counted a single time. Within the sample, other DNA sequences also encode this same CDR3. This chain uses TRBV19 with TRBJ1-2; a weak D match, TRBD1 (5 bases). V lost 3 bases and J lost 4, with 12 bases in between. Germline-derived CDR1 and CDR2 are LNHDA and SQIVND (reference sequence). The CDR3 is 14 residues long. The CDR3 DNA reads TGTGCCAGTAGTATCGGGGGTAGTGGCTATGGCTACACCTTC. Residues: CASSIGGSGYGYTF.

The chain has TRBV7-9 and TRBJ2-1; maybe TRBD2 (5 bases). V was cut by 4 bases and J by 8 bases, with 15 bases left in between. From germline, CDR1 is SEHNR and CDR2 FQNEAQ (reference sequence). The CDR3 runs to 14 residues. CDR3 nucleotides: TGTGCCAGCAGCTCTGGACTCCTCCCGGATGAGCAGTTCTTC. Its protein product is CASSSGLLPDEQFF.

In the case of this clone: This sample also contains other DNA sequences that code for the same CDR3. The chain couples TRBV27 to TRBJ2-1, with D possibly matching TRBD1 (6 bases). The CDR3 is 13 residues long. Germline loops: CDR1 MNHEY, CDR2 SMNVEV (reference sequence). V lost 1 base and J lost 7, with 8 bases in between. In nucleotides, the CDR3 is TGTGCCAGCAGTTTATTGGGGGCGAATGAGCAGTTCTTC. This codes for CASSLLGANEQFF.

In regard to this clone: Other DNA sequences of this sample code for an identical CDR3. This chain links TRBV5-5 with TRBJ2-7; D gene ambiguous. The V gene lost 3 bases and the J gene lost 0 bases, with 4 bases spanning the gap. Germline V gives CDR1 SGHKS, CDR2 YYEKEE (reference sequence). CDR3 length equals 12 residues. Here the CDR3 reads CASSSDSYEQYF. CDR3 nucleotides: TGTGCCAGCAGCTCGGACTCCTACGAGCAGTACTTC.

This clone has a single count. The rearrangement uses TRBV15 and TRBJ2-1; 8 bases are shared with TRBD2. V gave up 5 bases and J gave up 5 bases; unmatched junction bases: 8. From germline, CDR1 is LNHNV and CDR2 YYDKDF (reference sequence). The CDR3 is made up of 15 amino acids. In DNA form, the CDR3 reads TGTGCCACCAGCCCGGGACTAGGGACCCACAATGAGCAGTTCTTC. Translation gives CATSPGLGTHNEQFF.

This clone was seen only once. The chain carries TRBV5-5 and TRBJ1-1; D not certain. CDR1 and CDR2 (germline): SGHKS, YYEKEE (reference sequence). CDR3 length equals 12 residues. V lost 2 bases to trimming and J lost 8 bases, with 10 bases between them. DNA of the CDR3: TGTGCCAGCAGCTTTTTAGCGGGAGAAGCTTTCTTT. Its protein product is CASSFLAGEAFF.

The chain is built from TRBV27 and TRBJ2-7; 10 nucleotides match TRBD1. V lost 1 base to trimming and J lost 4 bases; unmatched junction nucleotides: 16. The germline V gene has CDR1 MNHEY and CDR2 SMNVEV (reference sequence). The CDR3 extends over 19 amino acids. This CDR3 reads CASSLFPPTTGGLIYEQYF. The CDR3 DNA follows: TGTGCCAGCAGTTTATTCCCTCCCACGACAGGGGGCTTAATTTACGAGCAGTACTTC.

The genes are TRBV29-1 and TRBJ2-2; the match to TRBD1 covers 9 bases. There are 18 residues in the CDR3. Germline V gene lookup returns CDR1 SQVTM and CDR2 ANQGSEA. Trimming took 4 bases from V and 3 from J; bases not matched to a gene: 15. The CDR3, as DNA: TGCAGCGTTGTTGTACCGGGACAGGGAAAATTGGACACCGGGGAGCTGTTTTTT. Encoded protein: CSVVVPGQGKLDTGELFF.

V usage is TRBV7-9 and J usage is TRBJ2-5; D possibly matches TRBD1 or TRBD2 (5 bases each). V was shortened by 5 bases and J by 2 bases, with 15 bases between the two germline ends. There are 15 residues in the CDR3. The germline CDR1 and CDR2 sequences are SEHNR and FQNEAQ (reference sequence). The CDR3 DNA reads TGTGCCAGCAGCCCCGGGACGCTCGGTCAAGAGACCCAGTACTTC. This encodes CASSPGTLGQETQYF.

The V call is TRBV5-8, the J call TRBJ2-1; maybe TRBD1 (6 bases). Germline V gene lookup returns CDR1 SGHTS and CDR2 YDEGEE. This CDR3 region has 14 residues. With 0 bases removed from V and 7 bases from J, the gap between germline ends came to 11 bases. CDR3 sequence reads: CASSLDGGANEQFF. The CDR3 DNA sequence: TGTGCCAGCAGCTTGGATGGGGGCGCAAATGAGCAGTTCTTC.

The chain recombines TRBV7-9 with TRBJ2-7; 9 positions agree with TRBD1. V lost 9 bases and J lost 3; bases outside the gene matches: 3. The CDR3 is made up of 12 amino acids. Germline V gene lookup returns CDR1 SEHNR and CDR2 FQNEAQ (reference sequence). CDR3 residues: CASQTGGYEQYF. The CDR3 DNA reads as TGTGCCAGTCAGACAGGGGGCTACGAGCAGTACTTC.

This chain uses TRBV7-9 with TRBJ2-5, with D possibly TRBD2 on 6 matching bases. CDR1 is SEHNR and CDR2 is FQNEAQ in the germline V gene (reference sequence). This CDR3 spans 15 amino acids. Trimming stripped 1 base from V and 2 bases from J, with 11 bases between. CDR3 in amino acids: CASSLGGEQQETQYF. CDR3 nucleotide sequence: TGTGCCAGCAGCTTAGGGGGGGAACAGCAAGAGACCCAGTACTTC.